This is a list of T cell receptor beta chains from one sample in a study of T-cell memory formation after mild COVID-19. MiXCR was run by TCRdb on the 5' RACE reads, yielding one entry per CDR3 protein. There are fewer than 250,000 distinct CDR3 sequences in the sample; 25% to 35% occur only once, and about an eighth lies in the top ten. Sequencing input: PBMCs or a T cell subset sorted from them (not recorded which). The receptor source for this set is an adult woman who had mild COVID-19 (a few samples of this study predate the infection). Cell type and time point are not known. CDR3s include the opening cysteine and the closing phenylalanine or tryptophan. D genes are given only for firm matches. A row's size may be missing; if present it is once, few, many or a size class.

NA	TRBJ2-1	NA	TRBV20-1	CSALRGARSNEQFF	TGCAGTGCTCTCAGAGGTGCGCGGAGCAATGAGCAGTTCTTC
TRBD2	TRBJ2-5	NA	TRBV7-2	CASSLAPAGGPETQYF	TGTGCCAGCAGCTTAGCTCCAGCGGGAGGGCCAGAGACCCAGTACTTC
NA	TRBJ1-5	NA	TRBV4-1	CASSQVVVQPQHF	TGCGCCAGCAGCCAAGTCGTGGTTCAGCCCCAGCATTTT
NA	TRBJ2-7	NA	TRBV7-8	CASSPRRWQSYEQYF	TGTGCCAGCAGCCCACGCCGGTGGCAGTCCTACGAGCAGTACTTC
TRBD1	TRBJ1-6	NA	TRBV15	CATTTGVNSPLHF	TGTGCCACAACTACAGGGGTTAATTCACCCCTCCACTTT
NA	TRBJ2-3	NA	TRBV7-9	CASIRRTDTQYF	TGTGCCAGCATCCGTCGGACAGATACGCAGTATTTT
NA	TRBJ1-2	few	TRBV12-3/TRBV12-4	CASSSLGRGNGYTF	TGTGCCAGCAGTTCCCTAGGGCGTGGTAATGGCTACACCTTC
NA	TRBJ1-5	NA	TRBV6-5	CASTEGDGQPQHF	TGTGCCAGCACAGAGGGGGATGGTCAGCCCCAGCATTTT
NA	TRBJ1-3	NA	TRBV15	CATSSRTDHSGNTIYF	TGTGCCACCAGCTCTCGGACCGATCACTCTGGAAACACCATATATTTT
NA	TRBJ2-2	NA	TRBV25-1	CASSTNLGARLGELFF	TGTGCCAGCAGTACAAACCTCGGGGCTCGACTGGGGGAGCTGTTTTTT
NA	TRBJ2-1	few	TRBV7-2	CASTPPGRGSNEQFF	TGTGCCAGCACCCCGCCAGGGAGAGGTTCCAATGAGCAGTTCTTC
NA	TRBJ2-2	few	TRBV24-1	CATSANSLRVDTGELFF	TGTGCCACCAGTGCAAACAGCCTCCGGGTCGACACCGGGGAGCTGTTTTTT
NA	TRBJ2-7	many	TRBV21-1	CASSRAGLAGDNPFYEQYF	TGTGCCAGCAGCCGAGCGGGACTAGCGGGAGACAACCCATTCTACGAGCAGTACTTC
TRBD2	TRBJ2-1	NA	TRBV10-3	CAISELAGTYNEQFF	TGTGCCATCAGTGAGTTAGCGGGGACCTACAATGAGCAGTTCTTC
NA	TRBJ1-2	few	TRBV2	CASMEMGYGYTF	TGTGCCAGCATGGAGATGGGCTATGGCTACACCTTC
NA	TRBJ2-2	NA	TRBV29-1	CSSSGTTTGELFF	TGCAGCTCATCCGGGACAACTACCGGGGAGCTGTTTTTT
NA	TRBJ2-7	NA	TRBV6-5	CASTSTGFDEQYF	TGTGCCAGCACCAGCACAGGGTTTGACGAGCAGTACTTC
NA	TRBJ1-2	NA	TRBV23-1	CASDYPGTSYGYTF	TGCGCCAGCGACTACCCAGGGACCTCCTATGGCTACACCTTC
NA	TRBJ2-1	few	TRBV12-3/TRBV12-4	CASSSGVGTYNEQFF	TGTGCCAGCAGTTCAGGGGTGGGGACCTACAATGAGCAGTTCTTC
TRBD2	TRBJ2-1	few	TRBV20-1	CSAKPGLAGEEQFF	TGCAGTGCTAAACCGGGACTAGCGGGTGAGGAGCAGTTCTTC
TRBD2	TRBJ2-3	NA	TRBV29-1	CSVVGGLAGGQDTQYF	TGCAGCGTTGTGGGCGGACTAGCGGGAGGGCAAGATACGCAGTATTTT
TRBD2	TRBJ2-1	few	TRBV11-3	CASSLGGRAEGF	TGTGCCAGCAGCCTGGGGGGGAGGGCCGAGGGCTTC
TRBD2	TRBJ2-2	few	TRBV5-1	CASKQLAGGDTGELFF	TGCGCCAGCAAGCAACTAGCGGGAGGGGACACCGGGGAGCTGTTTTTT
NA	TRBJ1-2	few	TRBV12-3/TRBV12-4	CASTPWAGGYGYTF	TGTGCCAGCACCCCCTGGGCAGGCGGCTATGGCTACACCTTC
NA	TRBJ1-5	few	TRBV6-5	CASSYFGGPGQPQHF	TGTGCCAGCAGTTACTTCGGGGGCCCCGGGCAGCCCCAGCATTTT
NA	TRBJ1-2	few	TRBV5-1	CASSLRQGVYGYTF	TGCGCCAGCAGCTTGAGGCAGGGTGTCTATGGCTACACCTTC
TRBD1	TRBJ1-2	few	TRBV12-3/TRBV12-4	CASSSTGTNYGYTF	TGTGCCAGCAGTTCGACAGGGACTAATTATGGCTACACCTTC
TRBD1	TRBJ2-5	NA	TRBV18	CASSPEGAGQTQYF	TGTGCCAGCTCGCCCGAGGGGGCTGGGCAGACCCAGTACTTC
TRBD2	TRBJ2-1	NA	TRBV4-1	CASSQDAGGRYNEQFF	TGCGCCAGCAGCCAAGATGCGGGCGGGAGATACAATGAGCAGTTCTTC
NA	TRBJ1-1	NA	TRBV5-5	CASSSPTKNTEAFF	TGTGCCAGCAGCTCCCCCACCAAGAACACTGAAGCTTTCTTT